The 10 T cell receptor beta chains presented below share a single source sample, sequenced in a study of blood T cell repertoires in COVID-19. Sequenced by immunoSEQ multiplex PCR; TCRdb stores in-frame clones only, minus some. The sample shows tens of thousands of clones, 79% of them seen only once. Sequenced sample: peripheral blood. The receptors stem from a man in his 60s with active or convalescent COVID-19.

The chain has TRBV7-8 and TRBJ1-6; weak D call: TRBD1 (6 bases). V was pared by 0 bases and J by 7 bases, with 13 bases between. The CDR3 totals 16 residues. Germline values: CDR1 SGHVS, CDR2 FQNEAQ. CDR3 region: CASSLAIAGANSPLHF. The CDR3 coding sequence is TGTGCCAGCAGCTTAGCAATAGCAGGGGCAAATTCACCCCTCCACTTT.

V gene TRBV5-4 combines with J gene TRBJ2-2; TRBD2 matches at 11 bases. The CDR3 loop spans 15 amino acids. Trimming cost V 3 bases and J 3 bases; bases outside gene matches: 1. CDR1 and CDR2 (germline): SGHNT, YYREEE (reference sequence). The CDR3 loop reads CASSSGLADTGELFF. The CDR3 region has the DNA TGTGCCAGCAGCTCGGGACTAGCGGACACCGGGGAGCTGTTTTTT.

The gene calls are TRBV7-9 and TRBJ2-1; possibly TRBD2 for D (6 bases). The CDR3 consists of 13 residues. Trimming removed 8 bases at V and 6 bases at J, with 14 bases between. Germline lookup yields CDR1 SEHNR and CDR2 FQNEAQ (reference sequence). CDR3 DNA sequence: TGTGCCAGCCATCTCCCGGGACTCAATGAGCAGTTCTTC. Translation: CASHLPGLNEQFF.

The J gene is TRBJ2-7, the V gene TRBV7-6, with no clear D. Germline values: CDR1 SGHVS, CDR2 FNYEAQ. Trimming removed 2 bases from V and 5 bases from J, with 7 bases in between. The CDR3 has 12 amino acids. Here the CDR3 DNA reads TGTGCCAGCAGCTTATTGGGCGACGAGCAGTACTTC. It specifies CASSLLGDEQYF.

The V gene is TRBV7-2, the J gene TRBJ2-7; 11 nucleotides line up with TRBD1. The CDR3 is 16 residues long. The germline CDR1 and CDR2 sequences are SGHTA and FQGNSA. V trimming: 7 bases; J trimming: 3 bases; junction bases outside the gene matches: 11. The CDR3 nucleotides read TGTGCCAGCACCGCCCCGAGGGGGACAGGGGGCTACGAGCAGTACTTC. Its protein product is CASTAPRGTGGYEQYF.

The CDR3 DNA reads TGTGCCATCAGAGAAAGCGGGGGAGATGAGACCCAGTACTTC. Amino acid sequence: CAIRESGGDETQYF. V usage is TRBV10-3 and J usage is TRBJ2-5, with 8 bases matching TRBD2. The CDR3 totals 14 residues. Germline lookup yields CDR1 ENHRY and CDR2 SYGVKD. The V segment lost 6 bases and the J segment 5 bases; nucleotides outside the gene matches: 8.

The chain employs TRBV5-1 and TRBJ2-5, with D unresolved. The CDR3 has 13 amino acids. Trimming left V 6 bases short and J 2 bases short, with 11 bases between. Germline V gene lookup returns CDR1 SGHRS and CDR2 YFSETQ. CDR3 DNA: TGCGCCAGCACCGTTATGGCTCAAGAGACCCAGTACTTC. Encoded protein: CASTVMAQETQYF.

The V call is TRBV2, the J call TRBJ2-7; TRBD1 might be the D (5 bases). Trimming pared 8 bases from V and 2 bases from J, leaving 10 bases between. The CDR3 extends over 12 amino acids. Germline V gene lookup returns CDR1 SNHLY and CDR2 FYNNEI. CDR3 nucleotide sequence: TGTGCCAGCGGGGCAATACCCTACGAGCAGTACTTC. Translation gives CASGAIPYEQYF.

The chain's CDR3 is CASKGGVTYEQYF. Here the CDR3 DNA reads TGTGCCAGCAAGGGCGGGGTGACCTACGAGCAGTACTTC. J is TRBJ2-7 and V is TRBV6-5; D perhaps matches TRBD2 (6 bases). Deletions cut 7 bases from V and 2 bases from J, with 12 bases between. The germline V gene has CDR1 MNHEY and CDR2 SVGAGI. The CDR3 totals 13 residues.

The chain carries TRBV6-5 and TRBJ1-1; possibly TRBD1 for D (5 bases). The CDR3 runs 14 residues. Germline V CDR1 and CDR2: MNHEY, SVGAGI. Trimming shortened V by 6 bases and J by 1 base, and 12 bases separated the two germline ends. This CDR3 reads CASRASQGNTEAFF. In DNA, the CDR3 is TGTGCCAGCAGGGCTTCGCAGGGGAACACTGAAGCTTTCTTT.